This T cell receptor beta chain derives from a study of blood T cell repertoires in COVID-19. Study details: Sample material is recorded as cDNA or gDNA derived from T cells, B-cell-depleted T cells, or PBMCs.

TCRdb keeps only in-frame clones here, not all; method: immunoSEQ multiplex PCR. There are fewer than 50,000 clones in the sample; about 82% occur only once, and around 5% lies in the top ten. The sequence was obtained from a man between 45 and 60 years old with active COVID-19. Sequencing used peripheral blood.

The CDR3 DNA is TGCGCCAGCGCGGGCAGGCCAGCCGCTAATGAAAAACTGTTTTTT. This sequence encodes CASAGRPAANEKLFF. The rearrangement uses TRBV5-1 and TRBJ1-4; unclear D gene. V gave up 7 bases and J gave up 3 bases, with 16 bases separating them. Germline V gene data show CDR1 as SGHRS and CDR2 as YFSETQ. The CDR3 runs 15 residues.